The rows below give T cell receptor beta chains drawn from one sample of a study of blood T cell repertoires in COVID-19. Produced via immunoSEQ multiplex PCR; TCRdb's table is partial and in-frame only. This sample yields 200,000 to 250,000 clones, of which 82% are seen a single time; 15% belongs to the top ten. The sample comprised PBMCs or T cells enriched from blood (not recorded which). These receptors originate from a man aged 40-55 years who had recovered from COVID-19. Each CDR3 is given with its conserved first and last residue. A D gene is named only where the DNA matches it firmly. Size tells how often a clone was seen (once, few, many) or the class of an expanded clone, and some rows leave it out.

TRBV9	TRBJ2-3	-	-	CASSVKGPDTQYF	TGTGCCAGCAGCGTAAAGGGGCCAGATACGCAGTATTTT
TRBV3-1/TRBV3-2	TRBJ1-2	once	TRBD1	CASSLNDRGAGGYTF	TGTGCCAGCAGCCTTAATGACAGGGGCGCGGGTGGCTACACCTTC
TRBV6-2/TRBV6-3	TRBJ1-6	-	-	CASSYSGEGYSPLHF	TGTGCCAGCAGTTACTCAGGGGAAGGTTATTCACCCCTCCACTTT
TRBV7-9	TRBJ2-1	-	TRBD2	CAISPPVERGYNEQFF	TGTGCCATCTCCCCCCCCGTTGAGCGGGGTTACAATGAGCAGTTCTTC
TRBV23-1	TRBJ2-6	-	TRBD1	CASSHWTGTGANVLTF	TGCGCCAGCAGTCATTGGACAGGGACTGGGGCCAACGTCCTGACTTTC
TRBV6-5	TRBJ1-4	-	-	CASNLGGRNDEKLFF	TGTGCCAGCAACCTAGGGGGAAGGAATGATGAAAAACTGTTTTTT
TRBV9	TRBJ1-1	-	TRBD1	CASSAYSNRDRGRNTEAFF	TGTGCCAGCAGCGCTTACTCAAACCGGGACAGGGGGCGAAACACTGAAGCTTTCTTT
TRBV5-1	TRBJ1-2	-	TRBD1	CASSPGQGWGYTF	TGCGCCAGCAGCCCTGGACAGGGTTGGGGCTACACCTTC
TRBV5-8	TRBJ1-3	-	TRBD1	CASSSTIRPGQRNSGNTIYF	TGTGCCAGCAGCTCTACGATTCGTCCGGGACAGCGGAACTCTGGAAACACCATATATTTT
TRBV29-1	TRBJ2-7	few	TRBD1	CSVGLDRGREQYF	TGCAGCGTCGGACTGGACAGGGGGAGGGAGCAGTACTTC
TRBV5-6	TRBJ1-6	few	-	CASSLGGRYNSPLHF	TGTGCCAGCAGCTTAGGAGGCCGATATAATTCACCCCTCCACTTT
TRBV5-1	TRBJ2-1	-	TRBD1	CASSQTGDSYNEQFF	TGCGCCAGCAGCCAGACAGGGGATTCCTACAATGAGCAGTTCTTC
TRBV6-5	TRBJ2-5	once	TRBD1	CASSYRGRVQETQYF	TGTGCCAGCAGTTACAGGGGGCGCGTCCAAGAGACCCAGTACTTC
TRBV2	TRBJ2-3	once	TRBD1	CASRETGGAHRDTQYF	TGTGCCAGCAGGGAGACAGGGGGCGCACATAGAGATACGCAGTATTTT
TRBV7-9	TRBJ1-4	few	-	CASSLGAANEKLFF	TGTGCCAGCAGCTTAGGGGCAGCTAATGAAAAACTGTTTTTT
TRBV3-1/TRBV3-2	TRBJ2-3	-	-	CASSLTRDTQYF	TGTGCCAGCAGCCTAACTCGAGATACGCAGTATTTT
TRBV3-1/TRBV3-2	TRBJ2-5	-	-	CASMPTSSGVETQYF	TGTGCCAGCATGCCGACTAGTTCGGGAGTGGAGACCCAGTACTTC
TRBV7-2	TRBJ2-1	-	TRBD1	CASSLVTGGGGEQFF	TGTGCCAGCAGCTTAGTGACAGGGGGCGGCGGTGAGCAGTTCTTC
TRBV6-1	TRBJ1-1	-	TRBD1	CASSEKGGRTGWNTEAFF	TGTGCCAGCAGTGAAAAGGGGGGGAGGACAGGGTGGAACACTGAAGCTTTCTTT
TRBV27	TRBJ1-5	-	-	CASSLGGRGDQPQHF	TGTGCCAGCAGTTTGGGGGGGAGAGGGGATCAGCCCCAGCATTTT
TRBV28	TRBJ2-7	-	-	CASSFKPGGEQYF	TGTGCCAGCAGTTTTAAACCGGGTGGCGAGCAGTACTTC
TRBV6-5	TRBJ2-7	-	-	CASRYRDEQYF	TGTGCCAGCCGGTACAGGGACGAGCAGTACTTC
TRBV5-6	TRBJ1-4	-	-	CASSLAWGSTNEKLFF	TGTGCCAGCAGCTTGGCCTGGGGCTCAACTAATGAAAAACTGTTTTTT
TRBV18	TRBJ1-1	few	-	CASSSGLDTEAFF	TGTGCCAGCTCATCGGGACTGGACACTGAAGCTTTCTTT
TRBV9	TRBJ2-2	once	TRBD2	CASSTGLAGGPNTGELFF	TGTGCCAGCAGCACCGGACTAGCGGGGGGCCCGAACACCGGGGAGCTGTTTTTT
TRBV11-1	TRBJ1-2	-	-	CASSLVTGDYGYTF	TGTGCCAGCAGCCTAGTGACGGGGGACTATGGCTACACCTTC
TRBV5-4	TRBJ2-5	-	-	CASSPRQEVETQYF	TGTGCCAGCAGCCCCCGACAGGAGGTTGAGACCCAGTACTTC
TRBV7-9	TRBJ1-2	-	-	CASSPRGGPGLGYTF	TGTGCCAGCAGCCCCCGGGGAGGGCCTGGTTTGGGCTACACCTTC
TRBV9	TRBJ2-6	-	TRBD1	CASSVGGQGKGANVLTF	TGTGCCAGCAGCGTAGGGGGACAGGGCAAAGGGGCCAACGTCCTGACTTTC
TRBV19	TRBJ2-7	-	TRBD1	CASSILGGTGFSEQYF	TGTGCCAGTAGTATTTTAGGAGGGACAGGGTTTTCCGAGCAGTACTTC
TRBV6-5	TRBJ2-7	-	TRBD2	CASRGRLAGYEQYF	TGTGCCAGCAGGGGACGACTAGCGGGGTACGAGCAGTACTTC
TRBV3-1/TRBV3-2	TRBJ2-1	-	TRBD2	CASSHGLAGAEQFF	TGTGCCAGCAGTCATGGACTAGCGGGGGCTGAGCAGTTCTTC
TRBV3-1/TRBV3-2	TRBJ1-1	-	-	CASSLKRGLGGEAFF	TGTGCCAGCAGCCTCAAAAGGGGCCTAGGCGGTGAAGCTTTCTTT
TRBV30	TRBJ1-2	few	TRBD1	CAWAQGPRVDYGYTF	TGTGCCTGGGCACAGGGGCCACGAGTGGACTATGGCTACACCTTC
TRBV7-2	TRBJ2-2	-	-	CASSFSASMSGELFF	TGTGCCAGCAGCTTCTCGGCTAGCATGTCCGGGGAGCTGTTTTTT
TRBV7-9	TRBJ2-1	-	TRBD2	CASSLAETSYEQFF	TGTGCCAGCAGCTTAGCTGAGACTAGCTATGAGCAGTTCTTC
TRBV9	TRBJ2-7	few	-	CASSVATGYEQYF	TGTGCCAGCAGCGTAGCTACAGGCTACGAGCAGTACTTC
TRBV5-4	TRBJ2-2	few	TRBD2	CASSLAGGGNTGELFF	TGTGCCAGCAGCCTAGCGGGGGGAGGAAACACCGGGGAGCTGTTTTTT
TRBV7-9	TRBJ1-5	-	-	CASSLGENQPQHF	TGTGCCAGCAGCCTCGGGGAGAATCAGCCCCAGCATTTT
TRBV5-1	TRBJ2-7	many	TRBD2	CASSWGLAGGYEQYF	TGCGCCAGCAGCTGGGGACTAGCGGGAGGCTACGAGCAGTACTTC
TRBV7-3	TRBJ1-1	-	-	CASSLVLAGEGAEAFF	TGTGCCAGCAGCTTAGTTCTGGCAGGGGAAGGAGCTGAAGCTTTCTTT
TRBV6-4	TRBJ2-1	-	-	CASSDWARGNEQFF	TGTGCCAGCAGTGACTGGGCTAGGGGCAATGAGCAGTTCTTC
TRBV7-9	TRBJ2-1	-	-	CASSLSAGAFYNEQFF	TGTGCCAGCAGCTTAAGTGCAGGGGCTTTTTACAATGAGCAGTTCTTC
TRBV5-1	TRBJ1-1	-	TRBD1	CASRDRGGEGTEAFF	TGCGCCAGCAGGGACAGGGGCGGCGAGGGGACTGAAGCTTTCTTT
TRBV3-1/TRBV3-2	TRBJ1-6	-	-	CASSQDVRRGYNSPLHF	TGTGCCAGCAGCCAAGACGTACGCAGGGGTTATAATTCACCCCTCCACTTT
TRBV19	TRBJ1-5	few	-	CASSIFGSNQPQHF	TGTGCCAGTAGTATCTTCGGGTCCAATCAGCCCCAGCATTTT
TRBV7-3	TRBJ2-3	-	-	CASSLNLYTDTQYF	TGTGCCAGCAGCTTAAATCTCTACACAGATACGCAGTATTTT
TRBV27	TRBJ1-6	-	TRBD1	CASSLGQAVSPLHF	TGTGCCAGCAGCCTTGGACAGGCAGTATCACCCCTCCACTTT
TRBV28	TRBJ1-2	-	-	CASSFLGVEYGYTF	TGTGCCAGCAGTTTCCTAGGGGTGGAGTATGGCTACACCTTC
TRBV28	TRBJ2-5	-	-	CASSLYRETQYF	TGTGCCAGCAGTTTGTACAGAGAGACCCAGTACTTC
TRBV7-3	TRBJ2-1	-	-	CASSSTPSSYNEQFF	TGTGCCAGCAGCTCGACTCCGAGCTCCTACAATGAGCAGTTCTTC
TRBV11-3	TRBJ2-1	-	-	CASSLQGGDEQFF	TGTGCCAGCAGCTTACAGGGGGGCGATGAGCAGTTCTTC
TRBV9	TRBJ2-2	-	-	CASSRGWGDTGELFF	TGTGCCAGCAGCCGAGGGTGGGGGGACACCGGGGAGCTGTTTTTT
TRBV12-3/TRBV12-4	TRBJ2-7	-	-	CASSLSHSREQYF	TGTGCCAGCAGTTTATCGCATAGCCGGGAGCAGTACTTC
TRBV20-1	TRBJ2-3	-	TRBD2	CSASPNLAGSDTQYF	TGCAGTGCTAGTCCCAATCTAGCGGGAAGCGATACGCAGTATTTT
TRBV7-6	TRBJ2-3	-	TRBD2	CASSLGGTSRTDTQYF	TGTGCCAGCAGCTTGGGTGGGACTAGCAGAACAGATACGCAGTATTTT
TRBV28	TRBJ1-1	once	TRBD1	CASSLSGQGWRNTEAFF	TGTGCCAGCAGTTTATCCGGACAGGGTTGGAGGAACACTGAAGCTTTCTTT
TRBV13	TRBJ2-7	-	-	CASSLKGGDAEQYF	TGTGCCAGCAGCTTAAAGGGGGGGGACGCCGAGCAGTACTTC
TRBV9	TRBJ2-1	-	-	CASSAPNRGGEQFF	TGTGCCAGCAGCGCTCCGAACAGGGGAGGCGAGCAGTTCTTC
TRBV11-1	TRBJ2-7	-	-	CASSSNRYEQYF	TGTGCCAGCAGCTCAAACAGATACGAGCAGTACTTC